This TCR beta chain stems from a study of T cell responses to AZD1222 COVID-19 vaccine. Sequencing used immunoSEQ multiplex PCR; TCRdb keeps in-frame clones, though not all of them. This table has just under 95,000 clones, 86% appearing once. Study-level findings and limits: Of spike-specific TCRs, nearly half reportedly target regions left unmutated in variants.

In regard to this clone: Antigen unknown.

This TCR was recovered from an adult in good health. The specimen was peripheral blood, collected on day 0 of AZD1222 vaccination.

This chain's CDR3 is CASSLRQGSTDTQYF. The CDR3 DNA follows: TGTGCCAGCAGCTTGCGACAGGGGAGCACAGATACGCAGTATTTT. The chain joins TRBV5-8 to TRBJ2-3; 8 positions agree with TRBD1. V trimming: 1 base; J trimming: 0 bases; junction bases outside the gene matches: 1. Germline CDR1 SGHTS, CDR2 YDEGEE. The CDR3 spans 15 residues.